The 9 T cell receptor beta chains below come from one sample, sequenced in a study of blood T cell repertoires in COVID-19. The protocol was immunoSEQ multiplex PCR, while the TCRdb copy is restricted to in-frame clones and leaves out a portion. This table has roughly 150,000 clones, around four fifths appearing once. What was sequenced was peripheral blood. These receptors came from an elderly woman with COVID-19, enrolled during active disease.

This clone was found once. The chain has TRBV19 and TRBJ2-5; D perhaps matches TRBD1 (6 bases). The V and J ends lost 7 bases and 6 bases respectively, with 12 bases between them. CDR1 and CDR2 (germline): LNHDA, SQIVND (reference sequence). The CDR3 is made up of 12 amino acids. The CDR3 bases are TGTGCCAGTACCCCGGACAGTAAGACCCAGTACTTC. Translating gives CASTPDSKTQYF. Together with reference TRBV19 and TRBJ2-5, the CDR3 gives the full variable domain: DGGITQSPKYLFRKEGQNVTLSCEQNLNHDAMYWYRQDPGQGLRLIYYSQIVNDFQKGDIAEGYSVSREKKESFPLTVTSAQKNPTAFYLCASTPDSKTQYFGPGTRLLVL.

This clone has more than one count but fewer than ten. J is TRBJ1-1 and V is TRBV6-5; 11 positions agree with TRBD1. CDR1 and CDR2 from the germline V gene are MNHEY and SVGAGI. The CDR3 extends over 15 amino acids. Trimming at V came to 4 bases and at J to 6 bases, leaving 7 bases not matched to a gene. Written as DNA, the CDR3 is TGTGCCAGCAGTTCAGGACAGGGGGCGCGGTCTGAAGCTTTCTTT. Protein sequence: CASSSGQGARSEAFF.

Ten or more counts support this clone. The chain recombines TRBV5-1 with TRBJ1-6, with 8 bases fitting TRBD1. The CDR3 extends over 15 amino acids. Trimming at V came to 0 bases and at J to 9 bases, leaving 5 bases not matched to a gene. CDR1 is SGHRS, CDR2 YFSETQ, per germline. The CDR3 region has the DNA TGCGCCAGCAGCTTGGCCACAGGGGGGGCTTCACCCCTCCACTTT. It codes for CASSLATGGASPLHF.

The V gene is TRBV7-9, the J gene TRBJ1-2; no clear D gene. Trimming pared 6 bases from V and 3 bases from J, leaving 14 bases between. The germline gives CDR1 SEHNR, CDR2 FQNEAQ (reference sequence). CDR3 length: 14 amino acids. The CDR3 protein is CASSHVRTDYGYTF. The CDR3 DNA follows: TGTGCCAGCAGTCACGTCCGGACTGACTATGGCTACACCTTC. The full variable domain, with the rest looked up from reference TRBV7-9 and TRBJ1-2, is DTGVSQNPRHKITKRGQNVTFRCDPISEHNRLYWYRQTLGQGPEFLTYFQNEAQLEKSRLLSDRFSAERPKGSFSTLEIQRTEQGDSAMYLCASSHVRTDYGYTFGSGTRLTVV.

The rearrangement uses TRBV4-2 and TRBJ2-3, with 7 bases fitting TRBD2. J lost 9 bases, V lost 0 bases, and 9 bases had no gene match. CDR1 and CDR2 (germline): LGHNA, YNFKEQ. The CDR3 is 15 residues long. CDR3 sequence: CASSQDGSREGTQYF. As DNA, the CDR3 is TGTGCCAGCAGCCAAGATGGGAGTAGGGAGGGGACGCAGTATTTT.

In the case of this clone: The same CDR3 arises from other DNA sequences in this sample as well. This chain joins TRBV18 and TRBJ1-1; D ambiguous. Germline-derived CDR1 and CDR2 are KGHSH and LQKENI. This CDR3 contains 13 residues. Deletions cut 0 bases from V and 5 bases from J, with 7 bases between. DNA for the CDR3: TGTGCCAGCTCACCACCGGGGAGAACTGAAGCTTTCTTT. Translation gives CASSPPGRTEAFF.

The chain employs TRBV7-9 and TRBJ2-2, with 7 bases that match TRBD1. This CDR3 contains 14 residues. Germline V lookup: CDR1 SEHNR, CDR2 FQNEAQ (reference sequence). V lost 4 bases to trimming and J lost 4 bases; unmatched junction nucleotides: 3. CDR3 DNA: TGTGCCAGCAGCTGGACAGGTACCACCGGGGAGCTGTTTTTT. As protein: CASSWTGTTGELFF.

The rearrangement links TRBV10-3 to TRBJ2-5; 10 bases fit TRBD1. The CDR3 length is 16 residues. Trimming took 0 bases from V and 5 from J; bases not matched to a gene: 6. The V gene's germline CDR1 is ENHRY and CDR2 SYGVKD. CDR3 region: CAISESTGGREETQYF. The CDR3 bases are TGTGCCATCAGTGAGTCGACAGGGGGCCGTGAGGAGACCCAGTACTTC.

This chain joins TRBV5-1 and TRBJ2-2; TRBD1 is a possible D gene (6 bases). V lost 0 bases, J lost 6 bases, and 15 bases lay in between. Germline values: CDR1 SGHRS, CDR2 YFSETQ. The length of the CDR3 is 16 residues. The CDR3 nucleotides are TGCGCCAGCAGCTTGGTAGGGACCCAGGGGTCCGGGGAGCTGTTTTTT. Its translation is CASSLVGTQGSGELFF.